This T cell receptor (beta chain) was observed in a study of blood T cell repertoires in COVID-19. CDR1 MGHRA and CDR2 YSYEKL come from the germline V gene. This CDR3 has 15 amino acids. V was clipped by 4 bases and J by 1 base, with 14 bases between them. The protocol was immunoSEQ multiplex PCR, while the TCRdb copy is restricted to in-frame clones and leaves out a portion. The sample gives nearly 110,000 clones, about 90% of which show up once; 4% to 6% is in the top ten. This sequence was found in a man aged 35-49 years with active or convalescent COVID-19. Sample: peripheral blood. The chain is built from TRBV4-1 and TRBJ2-7; D remains ambiguous. DNA for the CDR3: TGCGCCAGCAGCCGGTCGGCGGATGCATCCTACGAGCAGTACTTC. Protein: CASSRSADASYEQYF.